Shown below are 11 T cell receptor beta chains from a single sample sequenced in a study of beta chain features in type 1 diabetes. Every bit of the isolated RNA underwent reverse transcription, so sequencing read expressed TCRB transcripts. Only in-frame clones appear in the TCRdb table, and some are missing; sequencing was by immunoSEQ multiplex PCR. Of 350,000 to 450,000 clones in the sample, approximately 15% were seen once. The specimen was naive CD4+ T cells from blood. All receptors derive from a woman under 30 in good health.

V and J are TRBV13 and TRBJ1-5; TRBD1 is a possible D gene (5 bases). V lost 2 bases and J 6 bases, leaving 5 bases between the germline ends. CDR3 size: 12 residues. Germline V CDR1 and CDR2: PRHDT, FYEKMQ (reference sequence). This CDR3 is CASSLRGQPQHF. The CDR3 DNA is TGTGCCAGCAGCTTAAGGGGTCAGCCCCAGCATTTT.

The chain uses TRBV9 and TRBJ1-5, with TRBD1 matching over 7 bases. The V and J ends lost 4 bases and 2 bases, in that order; junction bases with no gene match: 3. Looked up from germline, CDR1 is SGDLS and CDR2 is YYNGEE. This CDR3 is 14 amino acids long. Here the CDR3 reads CASSLGQGNQPQHF. The CDR3 DNA sequence: TGTGCCAGCAGCCTTGGACAGGGCAATCAGCCCCAGCATTTT.

This clone has more than one count but fewer than ten. This chain joins TRBV29-1 and TRBJ2-3; TRBD1 is a possible D gene (6 bases). CDR1 is SQVTM and CDR2 is ANQGSEA in the germline V gene. The CDR3 extends over 14 amino acids. Trimming removed 6 bases at V and 2 bases at J, with 15 bases between. CDR3 sequence: CSVTYTGLTDTQYF. For the CDR3, the DNA is TGCAGCGTGACGTATACAGGGCTCACAGATACGCAGTATTTT.

The V gene is TRBV12-5, the J gene TRBJ2-5; TRBD1 aligns across 7 bases. CDR3 length: 13 amino acids. V was pared by 6 bases and J by 2 bases, with 3 bases of the junction left unmatched. Germline lookup yields CDR1 LGHNT and CDR2 FRNRAP. The CDR3 DNA is TGTGCTAGTGGGAAGGACAGGCAAGAGACCCAGTACTTC. Translating it yields CASGKDRQETQYF.

This clone has just a few counts. This chain uses TRBV5-4 with TRBJ1-4, with D hard to call. The CDR3 sequence is 15 residues long. Looked up from germline, CDR1 is SGHNT and CDR2 is YYREEE (reference sequence). V was shortened by 0 bases and J by 7 bases, with 13 bases between the two germline ends. The CDR3 is CASSLGGSNGEKLFF. DNA of the CDR3: TGTGCCAGCAGCTTGGGAGGGTCCAATGGTGAAAAACTGTTTTTT.

The chain uses TRBV4-1 and TRBJ2-3; TRBD2 matches 10 bases. The germline gives CDR1 MGHRA, CDR2 YSYEKL. The CDR3 has 16 amino acids. Trimming removed 3 bases from V and 4 bases from J; junction bases left unmatched: 7. The CDR3 sequence is CASSHASGSTPDTQYF. The CDR3 DNA reads TGCGCCAGCAGCCACGCTAGCGGGAGCACCCCAGATACGCAGTATTTT.

This rearrangement joins TRBV30 to TRBJ1-2, with D possibly being TRBD1 (5 bases). CDR3 length: 14 residues. Per germline, CDR1 GTSNPN and CDR2 SVGIG (reference sequence). V was shortened by 2 bases and J by 8 bases, with 18 bases between the two germline ends. The CDR3 DNA reads as TGTGCCTGGAGTCTTAGGCAAACAGGAAAGGGCTACACCTTC. Translating gives CAWSLRQTGKGYTF.

This clone has a handful of counts. J is TRBJ2-5 and V is TRBV29-1, with TRBD2 identical over 9 bases. The V gene's germline CDR1 is SQVTM and CDR2 ANQGSEA. The CDR3 is 14 residues long. V shed 1 base, J shed 3 bases, and the junction held 3 bases outside the gene matches. The CDR3 loop is CSVEASSGKETQYF. In DNA form, the CDR3 reads TGCAGCGTTGAAGCGTCTAGCGGGAAAGAGACCCAGTACTTC.

This clone was counted a few times. CDR3 in DNA: TGCGCCAGCAGCCAAGATGGCCAGGGTGGCAGCTATGGCTACACCTTC. Amino acid sequence: CASSQDGQGGSYGYTF. The chain has TRBV4-3 and TRBJ1-2, with D perhaps matching TRBD1 (5 bases). Germline loops: CDR1 LGHNA, CDR2 YSLEER. The CDR3 spans 16 residues. Trimming pared 0 bases from V and 4 bases from J, leaving 15 bases between.

This clone has a handful of counts. The chain carries TRBV6-5 and TRBJ2-5, with 10 bases matching TRBD1. CDR3 length equals 14 residues. Looked up from germline, CDR1 is MNHEY and CDR2 is SVGAGI. V lost 7 bases and J lost 5; bases outside the gene matches: 7. The CDR3 bases are TGTGCCAGCAAGACAGGGGGCTCGGGGGAGACCCAGTACTTC. Its translation is CASKTGGSGETQYF.

The V call is TRBV18, the J call TRBJ2-1; 7 nucleotides line up with TRBD1. The CDR3 totals 12 residues. V was pared by 6 bases and J by 9 bases, with 5 bases of the junction left unmatched. Looked up from germline, CDR1 is KGHSH and CDR2 is LQKENI. The CDR3 DNA is TGTGCCAGCTCGGGGACAGACATTGAGCAGTTCTTC. Translation gives CASSGTDIEQFF. Full variable domain (remainder filled in from reference TRBV18 and TRBJ2-1): NAGVMQNPRHLVRRRGQEARLRCSPMKGHSHVYWYRQLPEEGLKFMVYLQKENIIDESGMPKERFSAEFPKEGPSILRIQQVVRGDSAAYFCASSGTDIEQFFGPGTRLTVL.